The next 18 T cell receptor beta chains were all read from a single sample in a study of CD8 T cells in Susac syndrome. RNA totalling about 0.45 to 1 ug underwent reverse transcription with random hexamers. A single record per CDR3 protein comes from TCRdb applying MiXCR to the immunoSEQ multiplex PCR reads. The sample includes about 140,000 distinct CDR3 sequences, approximately 95% of them seen just once. The sequenced sample consisted of CD4+ T cells from PBMCs. The origin of the receptors is a human donor with multiple sclerosis.

V and J are TRBV30 and TRBJ1-2; D is unresolved. Germline CDR1 GTSNPN, CDR2 SVGIG (reference sequence). The V end lost 8 bases, the J end lost 4 bases, and 14 bases lay between the germline ends. CDR3 length: 12 residues. The CDR3 DNA reads as TGTGCCGGTCCAGGAGGAGGCTATGGCTACACCTTC. Protein: CAGPGGGYGYTF.

V and J are TRBV6-1 and TRBJ2-1; the match to TRBD1 covers 7 bases. The germline V gene encodes CDR1 MNHNS and CDR2 SASEGT. This CDR3 is built from 14 residues. V was pared by 6 bases and J by 3 bases, with 5 bases of the junction left unmatched. The CDR3 is CASRTGSYYNEQFF. The DNA of the CDR3 is TGTGCCAGCAGGACAGGGTCTTACTACAATGAGCAGTTCTTC.

This clonotype was detected a few times. This chain connects TRBV9 to TRBJ1-1, with a possible D match to TRBD1 (5 bases). The germline CDR1 and CDR2 sequences are SGDLS and YYNGEE. V was clipped by 1 base and J by 3 bases, with 10 bases between them. CDR3 length equals 14 residues. CDR3 in DNA: TGTGCCAGCAGCGTATCCGGGGGACACACTGAAGCTTTCTTT. Translated: CASSVSGGHTEAFF.

This chain connects TRBV28 to TRBJ2-7; possible D gene TRBD1, 6 bases. The CDR3 has 16 amino acids. Germline V CDR1 and CDR2: MDHEN, SYDVKM. V was shortened by 2 bases and J by 2 bases, with 16 bases between the two germline ends. Written as DNA, the CDR3 is TGTGCCAGCAGTTTAGGGGCCAACCCAGGGGCCTACGAGCAGTACTTC. It yields the protein CASSLGANPGAYEQYF.

This rearrangement joins TRBV3-1 to TRBJ2-4; D not resolved. The CDR3 length is 16 residues. With 1 base removed from V and 0 bases from J, the gap between germline ends came to 10 bases. Germline lookup yields CDR1 LGHDT and CDR2 YNNKEL (reference sequence). CDR3 in DNA: TGTGCCAGCAGCCAAGGGGTCGGATTAGCCAAAAACATTCAGTACTTC. It is translated as CASSQGVGLAKNIQYF.

The rearrangement joins TRBV29-1 to TRBJ1-3, with D uncertain. Germline V CDR1 and CDR2: SQVTM, ANQGSEA. V shed 4 bases and J shed 0 bases, with 7 bases lying between them. There are 13 residues in the CDR3. The CDR3 region is CSVARGSGNTIYF. The CDR3 DNA is TGCAGCGTTGCCCGAGGCTCTGGAAACACCATATATTTT.

This clonotype showed up just once. J is TRBJ1-5 and V is TRBV19, with D possibly matching TRBD1 (6 bases). The V end was cut by 5 bases, the J end by 2 bases, with 16 bases between. Per germline, CDR1 LNHDA and CDR2 SQIVND (reference sequence). The CDR3 consists of 16 residues. CDR3 in DNA: TGTGCCAGTAGTTGGGACAAATCCCTCGGCAATCAGCCCCAGCATTTT. Translated: CASSWDKSLGNQPQHF.

The rearrangement joins TRBV27 to TRBJ2-7, with TRBD2 identical over 8 bases. Losses at the gene ends were 4 bases for V and 3 bases for J; bases not matched to a gene: 17. Per the germline V gene, CDR1 is MNHEY and CDR2 is SMNVEV (reference sequence). This CDR3 has 18 residues. CDR3 in DNA: TGTGCCAGCAGTTCCCCCAGACGGGAGGGGAAGCTTCGCTACGAGCAGTACTTC. Protein: CASSSPRREGKLRYEQYF.

The chain carries TRBV3-1 and TRBJ1-5; unclear D gene. Germline V CDR1 and CDR2: LGHDT, YNNKEL (reference sequence). V lost 1 base, J lost 6 bases, and 19 bases lay in between. This CDR3 spans 17 amino acids. CDR3 nucleotide sequence: TGTGCCAGCAGCCAAGGCCGGGCCACGCTAATGGGTCAGCCCCAGCATTTT. This sequence encodes CASSQGRATLMGQPQHF.

The chain links TRBV11-3 to TRBJ2-1; D is perhaps TRBD2 (6 bases). In germline, CDR1 is SGHNT, CDR2 YENEEA. Trimming removed 2 bases at V and 8 bases at J, with 10 bases between. The CDR3 runs to 13 residues. The CDR3 reads CASSLITGDEQFF. As DNA, the CDR3 is TGTGCCAGCAGCTTAATTACGGGGGATGAGCAGTTCTTC. Full variable domain (missing parts from reference TRBV11-3 and TRBJ2-1): EAGVVQSPRYKIIEKKQPVAFWCNPISGHNTLYWYLQNLGQGPELLIRYENEEAVDDSQLPKDRFSAERLKGVDSTLKIQPAELGDSAVYLCASSLITGDEQFFGPGTRLTVL.

The gene calls are TRBV2 and TRBJ2-7, with D possibly being TRBD2 (6 bases). This CDR3 is built from 14 residues. Trimming left V 9 bases short and J 3 bases short, with 18 bases between. Germline V lookup: CDR1 SNHLY, CDR2 FYNNEI. In DNA, the CDR3 is TGTGCCAGAGCCCTAGGGGACTCCCACTACGAGCAGTACTTC. Amino acid sequence: CARALGDSHYEQYF.

DNA for the CDR3: TGTGCCAGCCAGTGGGAAAACCAAGAGACCCAGTACTTC. It codes for CASQWENQETQYF. The rearrangement joins TRBV2 to TRBJ2-5; D ambiguous. V was pared by 8 bases and J by 0 bases, with 10 bases between. The germline CDR1 and CDR2 sequences are SNHLY and FYNNEI. The CDR3 runs 13 residues.

The chain recombines TRBV9 with TRBJ1-6, with a possible D match to TRBD1 (6 bases). Trimming left V 0 bases short and J 10 bases short, with 17 bases between. CDR1 and CDR2 from the germline V gene are SGDLS and YYNGEE. The length of the CDR3 is 16 residues. The CDR3 region has the DNA TGTGCCAGCAGCGTAGAGGCAGGGGCAACGAACTCACCCCTCCACTTT. Translation gives CASSVEAGATNSPLHF.

The genes are TRBV4-3 and TRBJ2-5; D ambiguous. The V and J ends lost 2 bases and 6 bases respectively, with 16 bases between them. The CDR3 consists of 15 residues. Germline-derived CDR1 and CDR2 are LGHNA and YSLEER. CDR3 DNA: TGCGCCAGCAGCCAATTGACGGGTCTCGGCCAGACCCAGTACTTC. Protein product: CASSQLTGLGQTQYF.

The chain links TRBV28 to TRBJ2-5, with 14 bases lining up with TRBD2. This CDR3 contains 18 residues. The V gene's germline CDR1 is MDHEN and CDR2 SYDVKM. J lost 7 bases, V lost 5 bases, and 15 bases had no gene match. The DNA of the CDR3 is TGTGCCAGCAGTACGCTCCCCTCGACTAGCGGGGGGGCTCGGACCCAGTACTTC. Translation gives CASSTLPSTSGGARTQYF.

This chain connects TRBV4-1 to TRBJ2-1, with 8 positions matching TRBD2. The CDR3 runs to 18 residues. Germline V gene sequence: CDR1 MGHRA, CDR2 YSYEKL. J gave up 2 bases and V 6 bases, and 15 bases lay outside the gene matches. CDR3: CASRDSATLAGTYNEQFF. Written as DNA, the CDR3 is TGCGCCAGCAGGGACAGCGCGACCTTAGCGGGAACCTACAATGAGCAGTTCTTC.

Only one count was recorded for this clonotype. The rearrangement joins TRBV7-9 to TRBJ2-1, with unresolved D. V dropped 7 bases and J dropped 0 bases, with 13 bases sitting between them. Germline CDR1 is SEHNR and CDR2 is FQNEAQ (reference sequence). The CDR3 runs to 15 residues. In nucleotides, the CDR3 is TGTGCCAGCACCCCAACGATGGGCTCCTACAATGAGCAGTTCTTC. Translation: CASTPTMGSYNEQFF.

V gene TRBV11-2 combines with J gene TRBJ2-7; TRBD2 is a possible D gene (6 bases). CDR3 size: 14 residues. Germline V gives CDR1 SGHAT, CDR2 FQNNGV. With 5 bases removed from V and 2 bases from J, the gap between germline ends came to 13 bases. CDR3 nucleotide sequence: TGTGCCAGCAGCCGACGGGACTCAACCTACGAGCAGTACTTC. The encoded protein is CASSRRDSTYEQYF. The full variable domain, rest sourced from reference TRBV11-2 and TRBJ2-7, is EAGVAQSPRYKIIEKRQSVAFWCNPISGHATLYWYQQILGQGPKLLIQFQNNGVVDDSQLPKDRFSAERLKGVDSTLKIQPAKLEDSAVYLCASSRRDSTYEQYFGPGTRLTVT.